This T cell receptor (beta chain) was observed in a study of CD8+ T cells in alopecia areata. Study-level findings and limits: Sequencing of scalp tissue also captures the resident alphabeta T cells of normal skin. The study found higher clonality in lesional than normal scalp, especially in alopecia totalis/universalis.

As the sequencing template, cDNA was produced by extracting RNA and reverse transcribing it. Sequencing was performed with immunoSEQ multiplex PCR; in TCRdb, only in-frame clones are kept and a portion is missing. The table lists 220,000 or so clones, about 53% of them singletons. Punch biopsies of lesional scalp, plus peripheral blood, were taken from alopecia areata patients. Per germline, CDR1 MNHEY and CDR2 SVGAGI. CDR3 length equals 13 residues. V dropped 6 bases and J dropped 4; count of bases not matched to a gene: 6. This clone has just a few counts. Its target is unknown. The source was CD4+ T cells sorted from blood, collected at week 0. The TCR originated in a human donor with alopecia areata. The chain recombines TRBV6-5 with TRBJ2-7, with 7 bases identical to TRBD1. The DNA of the CDR3 is TGTGCCAGCAGCAGACAGGGACAATACGAGCAGTACTTC. This sequence encodes CASSRQGQYEQYF.